The present T cell receptor beta chain was sequenced within a study of blood T cell repertoires in COVID-19. Study-wide background: Whether acute or convalescent, the COVID-19 samples came from the United States, Italy and Spain. T cells, B-cell-depleted T cells, or PBMCs supplied cDNA or gDNA.

Germline CDR1 GTSNPN, CDR2 SVGIG (reference sequence). V lost 4 bases and J lost 6, with 15 bases in between. The CDR3 has 13 residues. Clones were read by immunoSEQ multiplex PCR, and TCRdb kept only the in-frame ones, dropping some. The table lists around 100,000 clones, around 88% of them singletons. The chain recombines TRBV30 with TRBJ1-2; D ambiguous. The sample was peripheral blood. The receptor comes from a human donor in a cohort sampled during active COVID-19. The CDR3: CAWTNNHIHGYTF. CDR3 bases: TGTGCCTGGACCAACAACCATATCCATGGCTACACCTTC.